The entry below gives a single TCR beta chain sequence along with its context. As it was prepared, the TCRbeta library received unique molecular identifiers. TCRdb reprocessed the PCR reads via MiXCR and lists one record per CDR3 protein. The sample holds about a million distinct CDR3 sequences, less than 30% seen once. In germline, CDR1 is SGHTA, CDR2 FQGTGA. The length of the CDR3 is 14 residues. Trimming cost V 5 bases and J 4 bases, with 11 bases left between them. This sample is part of a study of T-cell reconstitution after alpha-beta-depleted transplantation in children. The V and J genes are TRBV7-3 and TRBJ2-2; D remains unclear. The receptor comes from a boy in the first two years of life who had a stem cell transplant for SCID, so the T cells may come from the graft donor. The sample here was PBMCs, mostly from graft donor cells, taken 360 days after TCRalphabeta/CD19-depleted stem cell transplant. In DNA form, the CDR3 reads TGTGCCAGCAGCCGGATAACGCTCACCGGGGAGCTGTTTTTT. As protein: CASSRITLTGELFF.